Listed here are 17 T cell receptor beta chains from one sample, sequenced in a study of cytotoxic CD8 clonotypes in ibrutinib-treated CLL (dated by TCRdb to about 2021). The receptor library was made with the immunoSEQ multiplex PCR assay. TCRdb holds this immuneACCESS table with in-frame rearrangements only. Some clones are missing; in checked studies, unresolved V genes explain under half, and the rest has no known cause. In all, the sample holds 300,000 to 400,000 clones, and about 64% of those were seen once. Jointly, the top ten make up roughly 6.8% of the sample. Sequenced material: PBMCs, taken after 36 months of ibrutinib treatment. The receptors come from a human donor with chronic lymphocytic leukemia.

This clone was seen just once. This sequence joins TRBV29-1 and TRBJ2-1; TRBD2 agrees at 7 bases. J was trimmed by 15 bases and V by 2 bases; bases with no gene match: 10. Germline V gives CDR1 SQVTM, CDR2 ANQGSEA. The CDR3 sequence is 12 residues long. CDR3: CSVEKTSEYRFF. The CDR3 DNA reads TGCAGCGTTGAAAAAACTAGCGAGTATAGGTTCTTC.

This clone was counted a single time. CDR3 nucleotides: TGCGCCAGCAGCCAACCCACGGTAGGTCAGCCCCAGCATTTT. Amino acids: CASSQPTVGQPQHF. This rearrangement joins TRBV4-1 to TRBJ1-5; no clear D gene. The CDR3 covers 14 residues. The germline CDR1 and CDR2 sequences are MGHRA and YSYEKL. The V end was cut by 2 bases, the J end by 6 bases, with 11 bases between.

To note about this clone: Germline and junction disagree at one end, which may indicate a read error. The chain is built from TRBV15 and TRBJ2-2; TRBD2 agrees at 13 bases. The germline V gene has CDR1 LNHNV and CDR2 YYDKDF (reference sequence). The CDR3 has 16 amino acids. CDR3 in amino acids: CATRRGLAGFTGELFF. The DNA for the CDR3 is TGTGCCACCCGCAGGGGACTAGCGGGATTCACCGGGGAGCTGTTTTTT.

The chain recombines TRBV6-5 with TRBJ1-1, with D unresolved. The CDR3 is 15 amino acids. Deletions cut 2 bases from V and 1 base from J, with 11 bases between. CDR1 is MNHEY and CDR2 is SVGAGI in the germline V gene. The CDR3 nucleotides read TGTGCCAGCAGTTACCTCGGACGGCAGAACACTGAAGCTTTCTTT. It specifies CASSYLGRQNTEAFF.

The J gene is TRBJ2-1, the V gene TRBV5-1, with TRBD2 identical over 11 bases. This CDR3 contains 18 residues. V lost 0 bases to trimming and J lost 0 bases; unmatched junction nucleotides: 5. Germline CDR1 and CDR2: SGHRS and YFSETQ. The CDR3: CASSLGLAGRISYNEQFF. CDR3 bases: TGCGCCAGCAGCTTGGGACTAGCGGGGAGGATCTCCTACAATGAGCAGTTCTTC.

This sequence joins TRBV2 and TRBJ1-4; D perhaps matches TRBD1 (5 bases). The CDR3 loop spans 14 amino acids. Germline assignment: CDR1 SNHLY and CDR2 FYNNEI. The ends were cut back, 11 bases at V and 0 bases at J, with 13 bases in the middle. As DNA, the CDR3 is TGTGCCGAGGGGAAGGGCGCAACTAATGAAAAACTGTTTTTT. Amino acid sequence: CAEGKGATNEKLFF.

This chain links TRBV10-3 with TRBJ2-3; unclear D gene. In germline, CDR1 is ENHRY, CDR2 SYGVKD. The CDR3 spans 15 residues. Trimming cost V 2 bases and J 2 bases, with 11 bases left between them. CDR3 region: CAISEGPTDTDTQYF. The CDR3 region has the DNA TGTGCCATCAGTGAGGGCCCCACCGACACAGATACGCAGTATTTT.

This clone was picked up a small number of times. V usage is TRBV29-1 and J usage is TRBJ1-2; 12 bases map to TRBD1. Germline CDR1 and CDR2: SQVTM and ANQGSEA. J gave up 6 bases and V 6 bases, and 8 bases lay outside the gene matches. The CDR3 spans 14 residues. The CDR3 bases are TGCAGCGTCAAACGGGGACAGGGGGCGGATGGCTACACCTTC. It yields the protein CSVKRGQGADGYTF.

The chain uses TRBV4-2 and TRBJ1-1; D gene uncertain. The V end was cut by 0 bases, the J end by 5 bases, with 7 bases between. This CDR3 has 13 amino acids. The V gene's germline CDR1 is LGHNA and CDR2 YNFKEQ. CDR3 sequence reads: CASSQDSRTEAFF. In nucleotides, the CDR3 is TGTGCCAGCAGCCAAGATAGTAGAACTGAAGCTTTCTTT.

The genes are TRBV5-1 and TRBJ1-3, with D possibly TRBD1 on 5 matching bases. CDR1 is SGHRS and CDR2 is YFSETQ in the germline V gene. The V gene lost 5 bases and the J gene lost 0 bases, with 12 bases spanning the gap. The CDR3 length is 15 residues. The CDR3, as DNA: TGCGCCAGCAGTATGGGACCTAGCTCTGGAAACACCATATATTTT. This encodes CASSMGPSSGNTIYF.

The CDR3 region is CAGGTSKYEQYF. DNA for the CDR3: TGTGCCGGGGGGACTAGCAAGTACGAGCAGTACTTC. The V gene is TRBV10-3, the J gene TRBJ2-7, with 9 bases that match TRBD2. There are 12 residues in the CDR3. J gave up 4 bases and V 11 bases, and 6 bases lay outside the gene matches. From germline, CDR1 is ENHRY and CDR2 SYGVKD.

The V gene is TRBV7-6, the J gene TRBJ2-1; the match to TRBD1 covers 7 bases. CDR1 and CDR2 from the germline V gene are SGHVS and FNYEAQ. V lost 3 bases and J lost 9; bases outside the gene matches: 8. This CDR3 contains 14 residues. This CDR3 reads CASSFQTGSGEQFF. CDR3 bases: TGTGCCAGCAGCTTCCAGACAGGGTCGGGTGAGCAGTTCTTC. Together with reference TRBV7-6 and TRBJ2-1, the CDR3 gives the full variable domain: GAGVSQSPRYKVTKRGQDVALRCDPISGHVSLYWYRQALGQGPEFLTYFNYEAQQDKSGLPNDRFSAERPEGSISTLTIQRTEQRDSAMYRCASSFQTGSGEQFFGPGTRLTVL.

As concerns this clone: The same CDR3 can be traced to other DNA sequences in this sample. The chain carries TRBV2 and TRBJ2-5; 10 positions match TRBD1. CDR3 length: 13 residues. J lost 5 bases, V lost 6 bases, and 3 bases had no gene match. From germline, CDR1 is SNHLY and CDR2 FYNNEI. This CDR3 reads CASSPGQGETQYF. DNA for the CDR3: TGTGCCAGCAGCCCGGGACAGGGGGAGACCCAGTACTTC.

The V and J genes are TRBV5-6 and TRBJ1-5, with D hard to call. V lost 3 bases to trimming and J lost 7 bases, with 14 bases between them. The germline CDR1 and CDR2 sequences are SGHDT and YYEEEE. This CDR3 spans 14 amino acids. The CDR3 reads CASSYRGLQQPQHF. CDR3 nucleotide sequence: TGTGCCAGCAGCTACCGAGGATTGCAACAGCCCCAGCATTTT.

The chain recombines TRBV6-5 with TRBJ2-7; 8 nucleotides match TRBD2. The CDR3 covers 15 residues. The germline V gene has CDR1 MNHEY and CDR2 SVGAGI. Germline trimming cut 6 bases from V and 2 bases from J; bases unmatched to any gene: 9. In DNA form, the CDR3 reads TGTGCCAGCAGATCCCCGGGACTAGTAACCTACGAGCAGTACTTC. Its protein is CASRSPGLVTYEQYF.

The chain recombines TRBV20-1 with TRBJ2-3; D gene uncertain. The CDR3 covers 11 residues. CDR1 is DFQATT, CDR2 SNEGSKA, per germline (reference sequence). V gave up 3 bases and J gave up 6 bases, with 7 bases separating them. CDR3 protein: CSASPGDTQYF. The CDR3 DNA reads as TGCAGTGCTAGTCCTGGGGATACGCAGTATTTT.

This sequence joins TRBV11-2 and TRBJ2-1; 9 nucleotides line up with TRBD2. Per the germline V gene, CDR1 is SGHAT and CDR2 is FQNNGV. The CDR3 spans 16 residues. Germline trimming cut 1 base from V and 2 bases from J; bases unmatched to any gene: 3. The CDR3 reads CASSLVRLAAYNEQFF. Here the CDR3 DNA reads TGTGCCAGCAGCTTAGTGAGACTAGCGGCCTACAATGAGCAGTTCTTC. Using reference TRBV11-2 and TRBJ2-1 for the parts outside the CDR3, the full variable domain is EAGVAQSPRYKIIEKRQSVAFWCNPISGHATLYWYQQILGQGPKLLIQFQNNGVVDDSQLPKDRFSAERLKGVDSTLKIQPAKLEDSAVYLCASSLVRLAAYNEQFFGPGTRLTVL.